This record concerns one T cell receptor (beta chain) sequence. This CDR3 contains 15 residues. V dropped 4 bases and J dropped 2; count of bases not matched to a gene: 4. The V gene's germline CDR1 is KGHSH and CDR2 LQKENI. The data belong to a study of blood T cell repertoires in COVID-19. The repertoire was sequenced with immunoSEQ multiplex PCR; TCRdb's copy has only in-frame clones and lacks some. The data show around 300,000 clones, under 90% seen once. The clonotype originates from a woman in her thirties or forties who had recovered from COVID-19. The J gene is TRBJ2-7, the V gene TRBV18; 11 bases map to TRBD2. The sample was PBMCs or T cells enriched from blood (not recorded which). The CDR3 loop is CASSQLSGGAYEQYF. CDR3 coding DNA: TGTGCCAGCTCACAACTTAGCGGGGGGGCCTACGAGCAGTACTTC.